These 21 T cell receptor beta chains originate from one sample sequenced in a study of shared clonotypes between healthy human individuals. The method was immunoSEQ multiplex PCR; TCRdb's version includes in-frame clones alone and lacks a portion of them. The sample includes fewer than 650,000 clones, about 82% of them seen just once. Specimen: PBMCs. Source of these receptors: a woman in her 40s in good health. Some clones in this sample may be carry-over from other donors' samples.

The gene calls are TRBV19 and TRBJ1-4; no clear D gene. CDR1 is LNHDA and CDR2 is SQIVND in the germline V gene (reference sequence). Trimming took off 10 bases at V and 3 bases at J, with 24 bases between the two ends. This CDR3 has 17 amino acids. CDR3 region: CATYPTTERRANEKLFF. The CDR3 region has the DNA TGTGCCACCTACCCGACTACCGAAAGGAGGGCTAATGAAAAACTGTTTTTT.

The chain couples TRBV6-1 to TRBJ2-5, with D unclear. Trimming shortened V by 6 bases and J by 0 bases, and 11 bases separated the two germline ends. Germline CDR1 MNHNS, CDR2 SASEGT. This CDR3 is 14 amino acids long. CDR3 DNA sequence: TGTGCCAGCAGCATGTCGGGCAACCAAGAGACCCAGTACTTC. Residues: CASSMSGNQETQYF.

This rearrangement joins TRBV28 to TRBJ2-1; D not resolved. Germline V gene lookup returns CDR1 MDHEN and CDR2 SYDVKM. The CDR3 consists of 14 residues. The germline V and J ends were trimmed by 4 bases and 9 bases, with 16 bases remaining between them. The CDR3 sequence: CASSSSPDRGEQFF. The DNA of the CDR3 is TGTGCCAGCAGTTCATCCCCGGACCGTGGTGAGCAGTTCTTC.

The chain has TRBV20-1 and TRBJ1-4; D unclear. The CDR3 spans 11 residues. Germline V gene lookup returns CDR1 DFQATT and CDR2 SNEGSKA (reference sequence). Trimming took 6 bases from V and 6 from J, leaving 8 bases between them. CDR3 region: CSARVYEKLFF. The CDR3 DNA reads TGCAGTGCAAGGGTATATGAAAAACTGTTTTTT.

The rearrangement uses TRBV20-1 and TRBJ2-7; D perhaps matches TRBD1 (6 bases). Looked up from germline, CDR1 is DFQATT and CDR2 is SNEGSKA (reference sequence). This CDR3 region has 11 residues. CDR3 in amino acids: CRLEGAYEQYF. The CDR3 DNA sequence: TGCAGGCTCGAGGGGGCCTACGAGCAGTACTTC.

This rearrangement joins TRBV15 to TRBJ2-3; D might be TRBD2 (6 bases). The CDR3 consists of 15 residues. Trimming took off 3 bases at V and 0 bases at J, with 10 bases between the two ends. Looked up from germline, CDR1 is LNHNV and CDR2 is YYDKDF (reference sequence). CDR3 bases: TGTGCCACCAGCAGCTCGGGACTCAGCACAGATACGCAGTATTTT. It codes for CATSSSGLSTDTQYF.

Regarding this clone: A far larger clone is only one base removed, so a read error is likely. The chain carries TRBV30 and TRBJ1-4; 10 positions match TRBD1. The germline V gene has CDR1 GTSNPN and CDR2 SVGIG (reference sequence). Losses at the gene ends were 8 bases for V and 7 bases for J; bases not matched to a gene: 10. The CDR3 runs to 14 residues. The DNA of the CDR3 is TGTGCCCGGGAGGACCGGACAGGGGGTGAAAAACTGTTTTTT. Translation gives CAREDRTGGEKLFF.

The V call is TRBV5-6, the J call TRBJ2-4; possibly TRBD1 or TRBD2 for D (5 bases each). Deletions cut 4 bases from V and 6 bases from J, with 11 bases between. CDR1 SGHDT and CDR2 YYEEEE come from the germline V gene. This CDR3 spans 13 amino acids. The CDR3 reads CASSPGRRNIQYF. The CDR3 bases are TGTGCCAGCAGCCCGGGACGGAGAAACATTCAGTACTTC.

This chain connects TRBV19 to TRBJ2-7; 7 bases align to TRBD2. The CDR3 sequence is 12 residues long. J gave up 4 bases and V 6 bases, and 3 bases lay outside the gene matches. From germline, CDR1 is LNHDA and CDR2 SQIVND (reference sequence). CDR3 sequence reads: CASRGGRYEQYF. CDR3 bases: TGTGCCAGTAGGGGCGGGAGATACGAGCAGTACTTC.

This clone appeared many times. The genes are TRBV5-4 and TRBJ1-3; 11 bases are a match to TRBD1. The CDR3 has 17 amino acids. Germline V gene data show CDR1 as SGHNT and CDR2 as YYREEE (reference sequence). V gave up 3 bases and J gave up 0 bases; unmatched junction bases: 5. This CDR3 is CASSYGTGGNSGNTIYF. The CDR3 DNA is TGTGCCAGCAGCTACGGGACAGGGGGGAACTCTGGAAACACCATATATTTT.

This clone was seen just once. This rearrangement joins TRBV28 to TRBJ2-3; TRBD2 matches at 10 bases. With V trimmed by 3 bases and J by 6 bases, 3 bases remained unmatched. The CDR3 runs to 14 residues. The germline CDR1 and CDR2 sequences are MDHEN and SYDVKM. The CDR3 reads CASSFSGLADTQYF. As DNA, the CDR3 is TGTGCCAGCAGTTTTTCGGGACTAGCGGATACGCAGTATTTT.

The V call is TRBV19, the J call TRBJ2-7, with D uncertain. Per the germline V gene, CDR1 is LNHDA and CDR2 is SQIVND (reference sequence). Trimming pared 3 bases from V and 0 bases from J, leaving 6 bases between. This CDR3 contains 13 residues. CDR3 protein: CASSIRYSYEQYF. In DNA form, the CDR3 reads TGTGCCAGTAGTATCAGGTACTCCTACGAGCAGTACTTC.

The chain combines TRBV27 with TRBJ2-7, with D perhaps matching TRBD2 (5 bases). CDR1 and CDR2 (germline): MNHEY, SMNVEV (reference sequence). V gave up 6 bases and J gave up 1 base, with 16 bases separating them. CDR3 size: 15 residues. CDR3 residues: CASSRGPPESYEQYF. The CDR3 DNA is TGTGCCAGCAGCCGCGGGCCCCCCGAGTCCTACGAGCAGTACTTC.

This chain joins TRBV4-2 and TRBJ2-1; D is unclear. This CDR3 has 13 amino acids. From germline, CDR1 is LGHNA and CDR2 YNFKEQ. With 5 bases removed from V and 9 bases from J, the gap between germline ends came to 14 bases. CDR3 DNA sequence: TGTGCCAGCAGCTTAAGCGAGGATCTTGAGCAGTTCTTC. Translated, it gives CASSLSEDLEQFF.

This clone has more than one count but fewer than ten. The chain carries TRBV9 and TRBJ2-5; 8 bases match TRBD1. Germline loops: CDR1 SGDLS, CDR2 YYNGEE. This CDR3 is 14 amino acids long. J lost 5 bases, V lost 4 bases, and 7 bases had no gene match. The CDR3, as DNA: TGTGCCAGCAGCCCCGGACAGGGTGGGGAGACCCAGTACTTC. Its translation is CASSPGQGGETQYF.

The chain employs TRBV2 and TRBJ1-5; 10 positions agree with TRBD1. In germline, CDR1 is SNHLY, CDR2 FYNNEI. The CDR3 consists of 15 residues. With 6 bases clipped from V and 1 base from J, the junction kept 3 bases outside the gene matches. CDR3 in DNA: TGTGCCAGCAGGGGGACAGGGGAAAGCAATCAGCCCCAGCATTTT. Its protein is CASRGTGESNQPQHF.

The chain employs TRBV30 and TRBJ2-1; 9 nucleotides align to TRBD1. Germline V gene data show CDR1 as GTSNPN and CDR2 as SVGIG (reference sequence). The CDR3 is 14 amino acids. V trimming: 3 bases; J trimming: 2 bases; junction bases outside the gene matches: 2. The DNA for the CDR3 is TGTGCCTGGAGCTACAGGGGGCCCTACAATGAGCAGTTCTTC. Translating it yields CAWSYRGPYNEQFF.

Comment on this clone: This likely comes from a read error, as the CDR3 has no conserved phenylalanine or tryptophan at its end. The chain employs TRBV11-2 and TRBJ1-2, with D uncertain. The CDR3 is made up of 14 amino acids. Germline CDR1 and CDR2: SGHAT and FQNNGV. Deletions cut 2 bases from V and 5 bases from J, with 12 bases between. This CDR3 reads CASSLPPPIYGYTL. CDR3 bases: TGTGCCAGCAGCTTACCCCCCCCCATTTATGGCTACACCCTC.

For this clone: This clone may be a read error of a much larger clone one base away. The CDR3 ends on some other residue instead of the conserved phenylalanine or tryptophan, so this is likely a read error. The chain carries TRBV6-1 and TRBJ1-2; a weak D match, TRBD1 (5 bases). This CDR3 spans 13 amino acids. CDR1 MNHNS and CDR2 SASEGT come from the germline V gene. V shed 1 base and J shed 7 bases, with 10 bases lying between them. The CDR3 loop reads CASSEVRGVGYTS. CDR3 DNA sequence: TGTGCCAGCAGTGAAGTCAGAGGGGTTGGCTACACCTCC.

Note on this clone: This sequence is one base from a far larger clone and is likely a read error. The chain combines TRBV25-1 with TRBJ2-7; 10 bases fit TRBD1. Unmatched junction bases numbered 0, after V lost 8 bases and J lost 2 bases. From germline, CDR1 is MGHDK and CDR2 SYGVNS. The CDR3 is 12 amino acids. The chain's CDR3 is CASGTGAYEQYF. The CDR3 region has the DNA TGTGCCAGCGGGACAGGGGCCTACGAGCAGTACTTC.

The chain couples TRBV11-2 to TRBJ2-5; D is unclear. The better agreement between TRBJ2-7 and the DNA end casts doubt on the J call. CDR3 length equals 15 residues. Germline V gene sequence: CDR1 SGHAT, CDR2 FQNNGV. The CDR3 spells CASSLNRALTYEQYF. DNA of the CDR3: TGTGCCAGCAGCTTAAATAGGGCACTGACCTACGAGCAGTACTTC.